The clone carrying this TCR beta chain was seen a single time. These data are taken from a study of PD-L1 blockade in urothelial cancer. About the research overall: Atezolizumab 1,200 mg was given intravenously every 3 weeks, starting 2014. Blood samples contained a median about 140,000 T cells.

Sequencing was performed with immunoSEQ multiplex PCR; in TCRdb, only in-frame clones are kept and a portion is missing. The sample has 50,000 to 60,000 clones, 86% seen once. This CDR3 is built from 12 residues. Trimming took off 1 base at V and 8 bases at J, with 8 bases between the two ends. Per the germline V gene, CDR1 is LNHDA and CDR2 is SQIVND (reference sequence). The chain combines TRBV19 with TRBJ1-1; a weak D match, TRBD1 (5 bases). The receptor was isolated from a man aged 50-60 years with urothelial cancer. Material: PBMCs, obtained around atezolizumab (anti-PD-L1) treatment. CDR3 sequence reads: CASSIVRGEAFF. The DNA of the CDR3 is TGTGCCAGTAGTATAGTTCGGGGGGAAGCTTTCTTT.